The 13 T cell receptor beta chains reported below all come from one sample, sequenced in a study of T cells in Graves' hyperthyroidism and ophthalmopathy. Amplification of TCR beta CDR3 regions was performed using RNA transcripts as template. Researchers ran a first-round RT-PCR on the TCR CDR3 using the HTBI primer set. A single record per CDR3 protein comes from TCRdb applying MiXCR to the multiplex PCR reads. The profile shows hundreds of thousands of distinct CDR3 sequences, 46% of them singletons. The sequencing sample was made of peripheral blood or thyroid tissue (not recorded which). The source is a woman aged 18 to 35 with Graves' hyperthyroidism.

V usage is TRBV24-1 and J usage is TRBJ1-1; D is undetermined. CDR3 size: 16 residues. V lost 5 bases to trimming and J lost 4 bases, with 19 bases between them. Germline-derived CDR1 and CDR2 are KGHDR and SFDVKD. As DNA, the CDR3 is TGTGCCACCAGTGTTGAGCGAGGTAAACGTAGCACTGAAGCTTTCTTT. Its protein product is CATSVERGKRSTEAFF.

V gene TRBV2 combines with J gene TRBJ1-1; the D is unclear. The V and J ends lost 6 bases and 5 bases respectively, with 10 bases between them. Germline lookup yields CDR1 SNHLY and CDR2 FYNNEI. The CDR3 is 12 residues long. In DNA, the CDR3 is TGTGCCAGCAGATTAAGGGAGACTGAAGCTTTCTTT. Translating it yields CASRLRETEAFF.

The rearrangement links TRBV19 to TRBJ2-6; D uncertain. This CDR3 is built from 15 residues. Germline V gene data show CDR1 as LNHDA and CDR2 as SQIVND (reference sequence). The V end lost 1 base, the J end lost 3 bases, and 7 bases lay between the germline ends. CDR3 in amino acids: CASSIGVFGANVLTF. The CDR3, as DNA: TGTGCCAGTAGTATAGGCGTCTTTGGGGCCAACGTCCTGACTTTC.

Comments on this clonotype: The germline gene is not matched at one end of the junction; a read error may be the cause. This chain links TRBV7-3 with TRBJ1-2; 10 bases align to TRBD1. This CDR3 is built from 16 residues. Germline V gene sequence: CDR1 SGHTA, CDR2 FQGTGA. CDR3 nucleotide sequence: TGCGCCAGCAGCGAACGGACAGGGGGGTCAAACTATGGCTACACCTTC. Translated: CASSERTGGSNYGYTF.

This clonotype was found a few times. The chain recombines TRBV7-3 with TRBJ1-4; D is perhaps TRBD1 (6 bases). V lost 2 bases to trimming and J lost 8 bases, with 12 bases between them. The CDR3 sequence is 14 residues long. The germline gives CDR1 SGHTA, CDR2 FQGTGA. The CDR3 coding sequence is TGTGCCAGCAGCTTAGAGGGGGTTTGGGAAAAACTGTTTTTT. This gives the protein CASSLEGVWEKLFF.

The chain carries TRBV7-3 and TRBJ2-7; D gene unclear. In germline, CDR1 is SGHTA, CDR2 FQGTGA. Between the trimmed V and J ends, which lost 5 bases and 5 bases, there was a span of 19 bases. The CDR3 consists of 15 residues. The CDR3 is CASSEAHGRVHEQYF. The CDR3, as DNA: TGTGCCAGCAGCGAAGCCCACGGACGGGTTCACGAGCAGTACTTC.

The CDR3 loop is CASSSGLALKETQYF. The CDR3 coding sequence is TGTGCCAGCAGCTCCGGACTAGCTTTAAAAGAGACCCAGTACTTC. The chain joins TRBV11-2 to TRBJ2-5; 8 bases fit TRBD2. The CDR3 has 15 amino acids. Germline V lookup: CDR1 SGHAT, CDR2 FQNNGV. Germline trimming cut 4 bases from V and 3 bases from J; bases unmatched to any gene: 7.

J is TRBJ2-7 and V is TRBV7-9; D is unclear. CDR3 size: 15 residues. Germline CDR1 and CDR2: SEHNR and FQNEAQ (reference sequence). Trimming pared 5 bases from V and 0 bases from J, leaving 14 bases between. The CDR3 sequence: CASSQAARSSYEQYF. In nucleotides, the CDR3 is TGTGCCAGCAGCCAAGCTGCCCGGAGCTCCTACGAGCAGTACTTC.

This clonotype was detected once. The gene calls are TRBV29-1 and TRBJ1-2; D call uncertain. The CDR3 length is 13 residues. From germline, CDR1 is SQVTM and CDR2 ANQGSEA. The ends were cut back, 4 bases at V and 7 bases at J, with 16 bases in the middle. CDR3 DNA: TGCAGCGTTGTACAAGTCCACGGGCCTGGCTACACCTTC. It is translated as CSVVQVHGPGYTF.

This clonotype was detected many times. The rearrangement joins TRBV7-2 to TRBJ1-1; tentative D call: TRBD1 (5 bases). The germline V gene encodes CDR1 SGHTA and CDR2 FQGNSA. The CDR3 covers 14 residues. Trimming stripped 4 bases from V and 0 bases from J, with 9 bases between. In DNA form, the CDR3 reads TGTGCCAGCAGCTACGACAGACTGAACACTGAAGCTTTCTTT. It is translated as CASSYDRLNTEAFF.

This clonotype has ten or more counts. The V gene is TRBV29-1, the J gene TRBJ2-7; 8 bases line up with TRBD2. V shed 7 bases, J shed 3 bases, and the junction held 8 bases outside the gene matches. The germline gives CDR1 SQVTM, CDR2 ANQGSEA. CDR3 size: 13 residues. The DNA for the CDR3 is TGCAGCGCTCTACTAGCGGACCGCTACGAGCAGTACTTC. This codes for CSALLADRYEQYF.

The CDR3 DNA reads as TGTGCCATCAGTGAGTCGAATCTCCAGGGAAATCAGCCCCAGCATTTT. This translates into CAISESNLQGNQPQHF. This sequence joins TRBV10-3 and TRBJ1-5; tentative D call: TRBD1 (5 bases). Germline CDR1 reads ENHRY; CDR2 reads SYGVKD. The CDR3 covers 16 residues. V was clipped by 0 bases and J by 4 bases, with 13 bases between them.

The J gene is TRBJ2-3, the V gene TRBV9, with 7 bases that match TRBD2. This CDR3 spans 13 amino acids. Germline CDR1 reads SGDLS; CDR2 reads YYNGEE. V trimming: 4 bases; J trimming: 6 bases; junction bases outside the gene matches: 5. Written as DNA, the CDR3 is TGTGCCAGCAGCTCCTGGGGGGGGGATACGCAGTATTTT. Its translation is CASSSWGGDTQYF.